The present T cell receptor beta chain was sequenced within a study of blood T cell repertoires in COVID-19. In the study overall: The United States, Italy and Spain provided the acute and convalescent COVID-19 samples. PBMCs, B-cell-depleted T cells, or T cells provided the cDNA or gDNA that made up the material.

How the authors handled the data: Reference gene primer amplification yielded estimated nucleated cell counts. Generated by immunoSEQ multiplex PCR, the TCRdb table keeps only in-frame clones and is missing some. V and J calls and clone size are those listed in that table; D and trimming were worked out from the DNA. The table lists around 200,000 clones, about four fifths of them singletons. The V segment lost 6 bases and the J segment 3 bases; nucleotides outside the gene matches: 8. The length of the CDR3 is 16 residues. Germline CDR1 reads LNHDA; CDR2 reads SQIVND (reference sequence). This TCR was recovered from a human donor in a cohort sampled during active COVID-19. The chain employs TRBV19 and TRBJ1-5; 10 positions match TRBD1. The sequenced sample was peripheral blood. CDR3 in amino acids: CASRPLGQGPNQPQHF. The DNA of the CDR3 is TGTGCCAGTAGGCCCCTGGGACAGGGGCCCAATCAGCCCCAGCATTTT.